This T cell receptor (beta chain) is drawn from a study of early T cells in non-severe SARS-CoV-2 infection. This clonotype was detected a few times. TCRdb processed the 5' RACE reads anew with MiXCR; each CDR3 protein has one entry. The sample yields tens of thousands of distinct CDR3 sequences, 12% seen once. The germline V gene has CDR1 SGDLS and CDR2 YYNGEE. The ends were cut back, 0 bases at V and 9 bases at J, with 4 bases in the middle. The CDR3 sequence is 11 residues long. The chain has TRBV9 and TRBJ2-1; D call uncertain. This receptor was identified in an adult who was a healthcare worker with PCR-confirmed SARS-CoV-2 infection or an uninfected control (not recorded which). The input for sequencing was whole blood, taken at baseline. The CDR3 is CASSVEGEQFF. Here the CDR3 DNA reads TGTGCCAGCAGCGTAGAAGGTGAGCAGTTCTTC.